This T cell receptor beta chain was recovered during a study of T cells after yellow fever vaccination. Template switching with 5'RACE generated the TCR cDNA and added a universal primer site and UMIs. TCRdb reprocessed the 5' RACE reads via MiXCR and lists one record per CDR3 protein. The sample lists roughly 340,000 distinct CDR3 sequences; roughly 9.4% were seen once. With regard to this clonotype: Its antigen is not known.

CDR1 and CDR2 (germline): SGHRS, YFSETQ. V was clipped by 2 bases and J by 2 bases; unmatched bases: 4. CDR3 length: 16 residues. General study points: Peaking on day 5 versus 15, the secondary response was faster but weaker. Reappearance after the booster was seen for most primary-vaccination clones, at 96% CD4 and roughly 90% CD8.

The chain is built from TRBV5-1 and TRBJ2-2; 9 bases agree with TRBD1. The TCR was taken from a man aged 18 to 30 who received the YFV17D yellow fever vaccine. Sequencing was performed on PBMCs, taken on the day of the first yellow fever vaccination. The CDR3 spells CASSFSGQGNTGELFF. DNA for the CDR3: TGCGCCAGCAGCTTTTCGGGACAGGGCAACACCGGGGAGCTGTTTTTT.